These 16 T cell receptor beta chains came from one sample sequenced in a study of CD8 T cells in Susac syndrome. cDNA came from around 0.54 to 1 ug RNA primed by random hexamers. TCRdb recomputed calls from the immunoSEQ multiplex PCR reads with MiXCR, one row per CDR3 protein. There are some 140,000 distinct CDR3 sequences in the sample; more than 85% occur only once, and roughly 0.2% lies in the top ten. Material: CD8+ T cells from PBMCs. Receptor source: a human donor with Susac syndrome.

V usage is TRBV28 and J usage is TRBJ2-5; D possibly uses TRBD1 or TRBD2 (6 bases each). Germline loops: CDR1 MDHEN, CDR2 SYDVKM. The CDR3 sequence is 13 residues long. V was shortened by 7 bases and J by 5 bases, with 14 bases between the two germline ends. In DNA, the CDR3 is TGTGCCAGCATGTCGGGGGCATCGGAGACCCAGTACTTC. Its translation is CASMSGASETQYF.

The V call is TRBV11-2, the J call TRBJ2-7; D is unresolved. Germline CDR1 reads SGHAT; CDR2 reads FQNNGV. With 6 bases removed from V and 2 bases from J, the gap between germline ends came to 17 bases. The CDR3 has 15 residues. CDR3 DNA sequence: TGTGCCAGCAGGCTTCAGAATTTAGGAGCCTACGAGCAGTACTTC. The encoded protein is CASRLQNLGAYEQYF.

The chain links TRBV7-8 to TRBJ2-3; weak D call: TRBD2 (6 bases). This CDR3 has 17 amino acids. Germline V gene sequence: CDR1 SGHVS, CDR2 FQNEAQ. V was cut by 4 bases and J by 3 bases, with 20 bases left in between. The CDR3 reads CASSYPWGEKKTDTQYF. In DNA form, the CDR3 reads TGTGCCAGCAGCTACCCCTGGGGGGAGAAGAAGACAGATACGCAGTATTTT.

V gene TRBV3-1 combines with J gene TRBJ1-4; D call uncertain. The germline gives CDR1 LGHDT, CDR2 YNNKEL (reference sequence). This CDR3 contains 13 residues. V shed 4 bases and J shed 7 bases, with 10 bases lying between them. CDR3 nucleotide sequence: TGTGCCAGCAGCCCGGGTACGGGTGAAAAACTGTTTTTT. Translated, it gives CASSPGTGEKLFF.

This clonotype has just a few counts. The chain's CDR3 is CASSSEGTGELFF. The CDR3 nucleotides are TGTGCCAGTAGTAGTGAGGGCACCGGGGAGCTGTTTTTT. The V and J genes are TRBV19 and TRBJ2-2; TRBD2 is a possible D gene (5 bases). Looked up from germline, CDR1 is LNHDA and CDR2 is SQIVND (reference sequence). V was pared by 4 bases and J by 4 bases, with 7 bases between. This CDR3 region has 13 residues.

DNA for the CDR3: TGTGCCAGCAGCGAACCGACAGGGACAACGGATGGCTACACCTTC. It specifies CASSEPTGTTDGYTF. The chain recombines TRBV9 with TRBJ1-2; 7 bases line up with TRBD1. The CDR3 length is 15 residues. Germline-derived CDR1 and CDR2 are SGDLS and YYNGEE. V shed 3 bases, J shed 6 bases, and the junction held 11 bases outside the gene matches.

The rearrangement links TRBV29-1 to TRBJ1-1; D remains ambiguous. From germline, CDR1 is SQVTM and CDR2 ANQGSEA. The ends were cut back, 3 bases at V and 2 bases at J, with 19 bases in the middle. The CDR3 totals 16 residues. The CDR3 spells CSVEFLEAGENTEAFF. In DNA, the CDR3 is TGCAGCGTTGAGTTCTTAGAAGCTGGAGAAAACACTGAAGCTTTCTTT.

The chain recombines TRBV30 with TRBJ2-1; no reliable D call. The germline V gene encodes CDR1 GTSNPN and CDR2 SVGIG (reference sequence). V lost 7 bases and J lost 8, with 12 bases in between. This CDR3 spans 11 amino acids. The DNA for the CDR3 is TGTGCCTCTTATTCCGTGGATGAGCAGTTCTTC. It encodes CASYSVDEQFF.

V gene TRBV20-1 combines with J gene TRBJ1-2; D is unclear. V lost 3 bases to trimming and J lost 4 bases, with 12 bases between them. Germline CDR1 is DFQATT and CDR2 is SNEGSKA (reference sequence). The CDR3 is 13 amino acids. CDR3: CSARREGTYGYTF. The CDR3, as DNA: TGCAGTGCTAGGCGGGAGGGCACCTATGGCTACACCTTC.

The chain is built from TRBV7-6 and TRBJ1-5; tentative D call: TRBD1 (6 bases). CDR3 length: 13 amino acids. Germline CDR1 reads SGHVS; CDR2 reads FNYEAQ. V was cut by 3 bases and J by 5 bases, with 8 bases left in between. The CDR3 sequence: CASSFGGHQPQHF. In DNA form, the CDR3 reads TGTGCCAGCAGCTTTGGGGGGCATCAGCCCCAGCATTTT.

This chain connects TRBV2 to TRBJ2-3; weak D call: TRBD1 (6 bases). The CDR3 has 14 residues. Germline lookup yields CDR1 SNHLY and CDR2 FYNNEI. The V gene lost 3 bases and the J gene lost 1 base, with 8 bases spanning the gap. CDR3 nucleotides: TGTGCCAGCAGTGACCCAGGGGGCACAGATACGCAGTATTTT. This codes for CASSDPGGTDTQYF.

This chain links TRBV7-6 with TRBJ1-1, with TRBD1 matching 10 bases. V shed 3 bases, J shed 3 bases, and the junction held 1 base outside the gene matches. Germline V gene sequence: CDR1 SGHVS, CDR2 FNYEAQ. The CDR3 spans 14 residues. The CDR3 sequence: CASSFGQGDTEAFF. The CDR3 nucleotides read TGTGCCAGCAGCTTTGGACAGGGGGACACTGAAGCTTTCTTT.

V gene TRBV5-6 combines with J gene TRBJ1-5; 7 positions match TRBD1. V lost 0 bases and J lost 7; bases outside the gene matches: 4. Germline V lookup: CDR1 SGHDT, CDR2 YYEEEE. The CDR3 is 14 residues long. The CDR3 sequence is CASSLGQGWQPQHF. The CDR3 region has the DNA TGTGCCAGCAGCTTGGGACAGGGATGGCAGCCCCAGCATTTT.

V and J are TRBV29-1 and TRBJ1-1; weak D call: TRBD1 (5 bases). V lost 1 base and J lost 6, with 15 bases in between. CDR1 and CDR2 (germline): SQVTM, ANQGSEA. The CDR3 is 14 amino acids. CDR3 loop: CSVEAGTQGPEAFF. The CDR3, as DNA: TGCAGCGTTGAAGCCGGGACCCAAGGACCTGAAGCTTTCTTT. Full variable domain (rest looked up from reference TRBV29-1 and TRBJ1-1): SAVISQKPSRDICQRGTSLTIQCQVDSQVTMMFWYRQQPGQSLTLIATANQGSEATYESGFVIDKFPISRPNLTFSTLTVSNMSPEDSSIYLCSVEAGTQGPEAFFGQGTRLTVV.

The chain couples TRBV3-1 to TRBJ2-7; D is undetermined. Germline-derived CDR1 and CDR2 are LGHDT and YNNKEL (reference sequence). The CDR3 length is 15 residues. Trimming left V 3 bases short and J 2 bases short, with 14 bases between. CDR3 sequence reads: CASSHPQRPTYEQYF. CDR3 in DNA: TGTGCCAGCAGCCATCCCCAGAGGCCCACCTACGAGCAGTACTTC.

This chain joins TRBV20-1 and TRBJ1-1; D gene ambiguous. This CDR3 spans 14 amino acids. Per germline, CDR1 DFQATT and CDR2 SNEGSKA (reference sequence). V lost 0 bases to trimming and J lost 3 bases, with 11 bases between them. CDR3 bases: TGCAGTGCTAGAGAACGGGCAGAGGACACTGAAGCTTTCTTT. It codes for CSARERAEDTEAFF.